The present T cell receptor (beta chain) was sequenced within a study of beta chain features in type 1 diabetes. What was sequenced were expressed TCRB transcripts, since all of the isolated RNA had been reverse transcribed. TCRdb keeps only in-frame clones here, not all; method: immunoSEQ multiplex PCR. This sample yields a few hundred thousand clones, of which 11% are seen a single time; approximately 0.016% belongs to the top ten. As regards this clone: Its antigen is currently unknown.

Study-level results: Reads derived from cDNA could over-represent cells showing high TCR expression.

This clonotype was obtained from a woman aged 25 to 39 in good health. Sequencing input: naive CD4+ T cells from blood.

In DNA, the CDR3 is TGTGCCAGCAGCTCGGGACAGGGAGGCGGCTACACCTTC. Protein: CASSSGQGGGYTF. The gene calls are TRBV7-9 and TRBJ1-2, with 9 bases lining up with TRBD1. Looked up from germline, CDR1 is SEHNR and CDR2 is FQNEAQ (reference sequence). The length of the CDR3 is 13 residues. V was pared by 4 bases and J by 8 bases, with 5 bases of the junction left unmatched.